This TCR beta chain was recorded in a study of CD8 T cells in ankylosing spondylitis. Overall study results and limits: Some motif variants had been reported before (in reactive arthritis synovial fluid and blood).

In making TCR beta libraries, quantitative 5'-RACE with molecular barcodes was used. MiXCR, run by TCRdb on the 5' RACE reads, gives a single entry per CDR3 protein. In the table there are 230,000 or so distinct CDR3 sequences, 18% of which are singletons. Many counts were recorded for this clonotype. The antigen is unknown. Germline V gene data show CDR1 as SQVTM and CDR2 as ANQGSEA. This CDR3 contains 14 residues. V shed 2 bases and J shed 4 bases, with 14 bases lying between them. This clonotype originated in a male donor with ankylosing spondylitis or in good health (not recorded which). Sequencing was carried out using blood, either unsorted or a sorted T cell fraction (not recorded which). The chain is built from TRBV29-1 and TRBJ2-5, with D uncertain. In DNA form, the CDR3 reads TGCAGCGTTGAAACGACCCAAATGGGAGAGACCCAGTACTTC. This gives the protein CSVETTQMGETQYF.